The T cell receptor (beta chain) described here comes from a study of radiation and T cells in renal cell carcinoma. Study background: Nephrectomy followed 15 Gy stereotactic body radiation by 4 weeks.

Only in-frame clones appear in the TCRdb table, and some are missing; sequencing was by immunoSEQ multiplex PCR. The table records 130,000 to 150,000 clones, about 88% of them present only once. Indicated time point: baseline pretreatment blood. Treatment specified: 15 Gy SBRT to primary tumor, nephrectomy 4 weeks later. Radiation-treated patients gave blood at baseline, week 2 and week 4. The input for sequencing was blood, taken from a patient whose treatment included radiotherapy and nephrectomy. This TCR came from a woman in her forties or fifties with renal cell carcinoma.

DNA for the CDR3: TGTGCCAGCACCGATAGGGGGGGCAGGGGCGGGCCAATGAGGACTGAAGCTTTCTTT. Amino acids: CASTDRGGRGGPMRTEAFF. The V call is TRBV7-9, the J call TRBJ1-1, with a weak D call TRBD1 (6 bases). V shed 7 bases and J shed 5 bases, with 32 bases lying between them. CDR3 length: 19 residues. Germline assignment: CDR1 SEHNR and CDR2 FQNEAQ (reference sequence). Full variable domain (rest looked up from reference TRBV7-9 and TRBJ1-1): DTGVSQNPRHKITKRGQNVTFRCDPISEHNRLYWYRQTLGQGPEFLTYFQNEAQLEKSRLLSDRFSAERPKGSFSTLEIQRTEQGDSAMYLCASTDRGGRGGPMRTEAFFGQGTRLTVV.